A few counts support the clone carrying this TCR beta chain. What it binds is not known. Each TCR beta cDNA library carried unique molecular identifiers. It was from about 0.98 to 11 million T cells that approximately 500,000 cDNA molecules came. TCRdb re-called the PCR reads with MiXCR, one entry per CDR3 protein. The sample shows roughly 620,000 distinct CDR3 sequences, roughly 46% of them seen only once. The sample originates from a study of post-analysis software for immune sequencing data. General observations from the study: Higher frequency in patients than in controls was seen for roughly five TRBV segments, with TRBV5-6, TRBV5-1 and TRBV20-1 among them. Strong co-clustering by F measure was seen for same-batch samples. Multiple sclerosis patients showed significantly lower normalized Chao1 diversity than controls did.

The CDR3 covers 15 residues. Trimming shortened V by 5 bases and J by 0 bases, and 11 bases separated the two germline ends. Germline CDR1 SGHAT, CDR2 FQNNGV. The rearrangement joins TRBV11-2 to TRBJ2-1, with D possibly being TRBD1 (5 bases). The receptor was derived from a girl aged 10 to 17 with multiple sclerosis. Sequenced sample: blood. The CDR3 region has the DNA TGTGCCAGCAGCAGAGACAGCAACTCCTACAATGAGCAGTTCTTC. It specifies CASSRDSNSYNEQFF.